This TCR beta chain was profiled in a study of PD-L1 blockade in urothelial cancer. Turning to the study itself: The authors examined blood 3 weeks (second dose) and 6 weeks after treatment start. T cells were recovered from blood samples at a median of 141,255. Whole-study findings and limits: Blood TCR clonality below the median before treatment was a predictor of better survival.

With regard to this clone: Its cognate antigen is unknown.

Some clones are missing from TCRdb's copy, which holds only in-frame ones; the method was immunoSEQ multiplex PCR. The sample carries about 43,000 clones, 88% recorded once. Germline CDR1 reads SGHRS; CDR2 reads YFSETQ. The CDR3 has 14 residues. The V gene end was trimmed by 3 bases and the J gene end by 4 bases; junction bases not matched to a gene: 7. The material sequenced was PBMCs, taken around atezolizumab (anti-PD-L1) treatment. The genes are TRBV5-1 and TRBJ2-7, with 7 bases identical to TRBD1. This sequence was found in a woman aged 55-75 years with urothelial cancer. CDR3 amino acids: CASSSDRVRYEQYF. The CDR3 DNA reads TGCGCCAGCAGCTCTGACAGGGTACGATACGAGCAGTACTTC.